This passage covers 31 T cell receptor beta chains from one sample sequenced in a study of cytomegalovirus exposure and HLA in healthy donors. PCR primers comprised 60 Vbeta and 13 Jbeta primers. TCRdb keeps only in-frame clones here, not all; method: immunoSEQ multiplex PCR. Of roughly 120,000 clones listed, 70% to 75% are singletons. Input material: PBMCs. These receptors were collected from a woman between 40 and 50 years old in good health and CMV-seronegative.

V gene TRBV10-1 combines with J gene TRBJ1-5; the match to TRBD1 covers 8 bases. Germline CDR1 WNHNN, CDR2 SYGVQD (reference sequence). CDR3 length: 13 amino acids. With V trimmed by 9 bases and J by 5 bases, 6 bases remained unmatched. The CDR3 nucleotides are TGCGCCAGGAGGACAGGGTGGGATCAGCCCCAGCATTTT. Protein sequence: CARRTGWDQPQHF.

V is TRBV7-8 and J is TRBJ2-1; a weak D match, TRBD2 (6 bases). Germline loops: CDR1 SGHVS, CDR2 FQNEAQ. Deletions cut 2 bases from V and 6 bases from J, with 14 bases between. This CDR3 has 15 amino acids. CDR3 amino acids: CASSLRFQGGNEQFF. CDR3 DNA sequence: TGTGCCAGCAGCTTACGATTTCAGGGAGGCAATGAGCAGTTCTTC.

This chain connects TRBV11-1 to TRBJ1-4; a possible D gene is TRBD1 (6 bases). The CDR3 has 14 residues. V was cut by 5 bases and J by 8 bases, with 15 bases left in between. Looked up from germline, CDR1 is SGHAT and CDR2 is FQDESV (reference sequence). This CDR3 is CASSPRDMTEKLFF. DNA for the CDR3: TGTGCCAGCAGCCCCCGGGACATGACCGAAAAACTGTTTTTT.

The chain employs TRBV7-2 and TRBJ1-2; 9 nucleotides agree with TRBD1. Germline assignment: CDR1 SGHTA and CDR2 FQGNSA. This CDR3 has 14 amino acids. After removal of 8 bases from V and 2 bases from J, the junction contained 6 bases not matched to a gene. The DNA of the CDR3 is TGTGCCAGCCACTTACAGGGGGCGAACTATGGCTACACCTTC. This codes for CASHLQGANYGYTF.

V is TRBV5-6 and J is TRBJ1-5; D not resolved. Germline CDR1 SGHDT, CDR2 YYEEEE. CDR3 length: 16 amino acids. V was cut by 1 base and J by 1 base, with 12 bases left in between. In DNA form, the CDR3 reads TGTGCCAGCAGCTTGTTTGGGCATACCAGCAATCAGCCCCAGCATTTT. Protein: CASSLFGHTSNQPQHF.

The count of this clone is one. DNA of the CDR3: TGTGCCTGGAGTTGGATAGCACAAGAGACCCAGTACTTC. Its translation is CAWSWIAQETQYF. The chain is built from TRBV30 and TRBJ2-5; D not resolved. This CDR3 has 13 residues. Germline V gene lookup returns CDR1 GTSNPN and CDR2 SVGIG (reference sequence). V was shortened by 2 bases and J by 2 bases, with 9 bases between the two germline ends.

This clone has more than one count but fewer than ten. The J gene is TRBJ2-6, the V gene TRBV28; no reliable D call. This CDR3 has 14 amino acids. V lost 2 bases and J 0 bases, leaving 2 bases between the germline ends. Germline V gene data show CDR1 as MDHEN and CDR2 as SYDVKM. DNA of the CDR3: TGTGCCAGCAGTTTACTCTCTGGGGCCAACGTCCTGACTTTC. Its translation is CASSLLSGANVLTF. Complete variable domain (other parts from reference TRBV28 and TRBJ2-6): DVKVTQSSRYLVKRTGEKVFLECVQDMDHENMFWYRQDPGLGLRLIYFSYDVKMKEKGDIPEGYSVSREKKERFSLILESASTNQTSMYLCASSLLSGANVLTFGAGSRLTVL.

The chain is built from TRBV6-5 and TRBJ2-7; 13 positions agree with TRBD2. After removal of 3 bases from V and 6 bases from J, the junction contained 5 bases not matched to a gene. Germline V gene data show CDR1 as MNHEY and CDR2 as SVGAGI. There are 15 residues in the CDR3. The CDR3 DNA reads as TGTGCCAGCAGTTATTCGGGACTAGCGGGACGCGAGCAGTACTTC. This codes for CASSYSGLAGREQYF.

The chain is built from TRBV5-6 and TRBJ2-2; TRBD1 matches 7 bases. J lost 7 bases, V lost 3 bases, and 12 bases had no gene match. Germline V lookup: CDR1 SGHDT, CDR2 YYEEEE. This CDR3 is built from 16 residues. The CDR3 reads CASSYFSRGRIGELFF. In DNA form, the CDR3 reads TGTGCCAGCAGCTACTTCTCTAGGGGGCGGATCGGGGAGCTGTTTTTT.

The CDR3 coding sequence is TGTGCCAGCAGCGCGACTAGCGGGAGGGGTTACAATGAGCAGTTCTTC. As protein: CASSATSGRGYNEQFF. The V gene is TRBV7-3, the J gene TRBJ2-1, with 14 bases identical to TRBD2. This CDR3 contains 16 residues. Germline V gives CDR1 SGHTA, CDR2 FQGTGA. V was pared by 5 bases and J by 4 bases, with 4 bases of the junction left unmatched.

V is TRBV11-1 and J is TRBJ2-3; 7 bases fit TRBD2. In germline, CDR1 is SGHAT, CDR2 FQDESV (reference sequence). The trim removed 5 bases at V and 4 bases at J, leaving 6 bases unmatched. The CDR3 has 14 residues. The chain's CDR3 is CASSSPGGADTQYF. In DNA, the CDR3 is TGTGCCAGCAGCAGCCCGGGAGGCGCAGATACGCAGTATTTT. The full variable domain, with the rest looked up from reference TRBV11-1 and TRBJ2-3, is EAEVAQSPRYKITEKSQAVAFWCDPISGHATLYWYRQILGQGPELLVQFQDESVVDDSQLPKDRFSAERLKGVDSTLKIQPAELGDSAMYLCASSSPGGADTQYFGPGTRLTVL.

This chain joins TRBV7-2 and TRBJ2-1; TRBD1 matches 8 bases. Germline CDR1 and CDR2: SGHTA and FQGNSA. The CDR3 runs 16 residues. V shed 5 bases and J 1 base; nucleotides not matched to a gene: 7. CDR3 in amino acids: CASSPGQGGSYNEQFF. Here the CDR3 DNA reads TGTGCCAGCAGCCCCGGACAGGGAGGATCCTACAATGAGCAGTTCTTC.

The chain couples TRBV28 to TRBJ1-2, with 8 positions matching TRBD1. J lost 8 bases, V lost 3 bases, and 5 bases had no gene match. The CDR3 sequence is 13 residues long. From germline, CDR1 is MDHEN and CDR2 SYDVKM. The CDR3 is CASSFQGAHGYTF. In DNA form, the CDR3 reads TGTGCCAGCAGTTTTCAGGGGGCGCACGGCTACACCTTC.

This chain links TRBV5-1 with TRBJ1-2; TRBD1 agrees at 10 bases. Germline V gives CDR1 SGHRS, CDR2 YFSETQ. J was trimmed by 7 bases and V by 4 bases; bases with no gene match: 7. The CDR3 consists of 14 residues. For the CDR3, the DNA is TGCGCCAGCAGCAGAGGACAGGGGGAGGCTGGCTACACCTTC. Translation gives CASSRGQGEAGYTF.

The J gene is TRBJ1-2, the V gene TRBV10-3; TRBD1 agrees at 9 bases. CDR1 is ENHRY and CDR2 is SYGVKD in the germline V gene. This CDR3 has 15 residues. The junction had 3 bases not matched to a gene; V was cut back by 2 bases and J by 2 bases. The CDR3 DNA sequence: TGTGCCATCAGTGAGCGGGACAGGGAGAACTATGGCTACACCTTC. Translating gives CAISERDRENYGYTF.

The gene calls are TRBV7-2 and TRBJ1-1; unclear D gene. This CDR3 comprises 15 residues. V was trimmed by 5 bases and J by 5 bases, leaving 18 bases between them. Germline CDR1 is SGHTA and CDR2 is FQGNSA. The CDR3 DNA reads as TGTGCCAGCAGCCCATATCAGGAAACGGGAACTGAAGCTTTCTTT. It encodes CASSPYQETGTEAFF.

The genes are TRBV10-3 and TRBJ2-7; 7 bases are shared with TRBD1. CDR1 and CDR2 from the germline V gene are ENHRY and SYGVKD. This CDR3 spans 15 amino acids. V gave up 4 bases and J gave up 4 bases; unmatched junction bases: 10. The CDR3 bases are TGTGCCATCAGTGCAAGCGACAGGGCCGCTTACGAGCAGTACTTC. This encodes CAISASDRAAYEQYF.

This chain joins TRBV6-1 and TRBJ2-7; D is unclear. The CDR3 is 14 amino acids. V lost 7 bases to trimming and J lost 2 bases, with 15 bases between them. Per the germline V gene, CDR1 is MNHNS and CDR2 is SASEGT. This CDR3 is CASISITAAYEQYF. In DNA, the CDR3 is TGTGCCAGCATCTCTATCACAGCAGCCTACGAGCAGTACTTC.

The chain employs TRBV7-7 and TRBJ2-5; tentative D call: TRBD2 (5 bases). Germline CDR1 SSHAT, CDR2 FNYEAQ (reference sequence). This CDR3 comprises 12 residues. The V gene lost 6 bases and the J gene lost 4 bases, with 9 bases spanning the gap. CDR3 loop: CASSLSGETQYF. The DNA for the CDR3 is TGTGCCAGCAGTCTAAGCGGAGAGACCCAGTACTTC.

The chain joins TRBV7-9 to TRBJ1-3; D is possibly TRBD1 (5 bases). The germline CDR1 and CDR2 sequences are SEHNR and FQNEAQ (reference sequence). V shed 1 base and J shed 2 bases, with 12 bases lying between them. The CDR3 is made up of 16 amino acids. For the CDR3, the DNA is TGTGCCAGCAGCTTAGTTTCAGGGCTAGCTGGAAACACCATATATTTT. Protein: CASSLVSGLAGNTIYF.

This clone was seen a few times. The chain links TRBV4-2 to TRBJ2-5; 7 bases align to TRBD2. Germline trimming cut 0 bases from V and 4 bases from J; bases unmatched to any gene: 5. The CDR3 runs to 15 residues. The germline V gene has CDR1 LGHNA and CDR2 YNFKEQ. CDR3 in DNA: TGTGCCAGCAGCCAAGACCTGGGGAGGGGAGAGACCCAGTACTTC. It is translated as CASSQDLGRGETQYF.

This chain links TRBV19 with TRBJ2-7; 7 positions match TRBD1. Germline loops: CDR1 LNHDA, CDR2 SQIVND (reference sequence). With V trimmed by 4 bases and J by 5 bases, 5 bases remained unmatched. The CDR3 extends over 13 amino acids. The CDR3 protein is CASSKDRLNEQYF. The CDR3 nucleotides are TGTGCCAGTAGTAAGGACAGGCTAAACGAGCAGTACTTC.

The chain couples TRBV19 to TRBJ1-2; D is unresolved. Germline CDR1 LNHDA, CDR2 SQIVND (reference sequence). Trimming shortened V by 6 bases and J by 3 bases, and 11 bases separated the two germline ends. The CDR3 runs 13 residues. The CDR3 DNA reads as TGTGCCAGTAGCAGAAAACACGACTATGGCTACACCTTC. Amino acids: CASSRKHDYGYTF.

The chain combines TRBV7-9 with TRBJ2-1, with 7 bases lining up with TRBD2. After removal of 4 bases from V and 8 bases from J, the junction contained 8 bases not matched to a gene. This CDR3 comprises 14 residues. CDR1 and CDR2 from the germline V gene are SEHNR and FQNEAQ (reference sequence). The CDR3 is CASSSRAGSDEQFF. DNA for the CDR3: TGTGCCAGCAGCTCCCGAGCGGGATCGGATGAGCAGTTCTTC.

This clone was seen only once. The CDR3 is CASRDRMNTEAFF. CDR3 coding DNA: TGTGCCAGCAGGGACAGAATGAACACTGAAGCTTTCTTT. The chain employs TRBV5-4 and TRBJ1-1; TRBD1 is a possible D gene (6 bases). The CDR3 has 13 amino acids. Per germline, CDR1 SGHNT and CDR2 YYREEE (reference sequence). Trimming cost V 5 bases and J 0 bases, with 8 bases left between them.

V is TRBV29-1 and J is TRBJ2-1; 10 bases are shared with TRBD1. Per the germline V gene, CDR1 is SQVTM and CDR2 is ANQGSEA. J was trimmed by 10 bases and V by 4 bases; bases with no gene match: 4. This CDR3 has 12 amino acids. The CDR3 loop is CSVGDRGWEQFF. CDR3 nucleotide sequence: TGCAGCGTTGGGGACAGGGGTTGGGAGCAGTTCTTC.

V gene TRBV18 combines with J gene TRBJ1-3; D is perhaps TRBD1 (6 bases). The CDR3 spans 15 residues. V shed 2 bases and J shed 1 base, with 9 bases lying between them. CDR1 is KGHSH and CDR2 is LQKENI in the germline V gene. The CDR3: CASSPTRGSGNTIYF. The CDR3 DNA reads as TGTGCCAGCTCACCAACCAGGGGTTCTGGAAACACCATATATTTT.

This clone has just a few counts. The chain uses TRBV4-3 and TRBJ1-6; 9 bases agree with TRBD1. In germline, CDR1 is LGHNA, CDR2 YSLEER. V trimming: 2 bases; J trimming: 6 bases; junction bases outside the gene matches: 5. This CDR3 spans 16 amino acids. The CDR3 DNA reads TGCGCCAGCAGCCAATACACAGGGGGCGGTAATTCACCCCTCCACTTT. As protein: CASSQYTGGGNSPLHF.

In its sample, this clone was seen a few times. The V gene is TRBV7-9, the J gene TRBJ1-1; D not certain. The germline V gene has CDR1 SEHNR and CDR2 FQNEAQ (reference sequence). The CDR3 length is 12 residues. Trimming took 5 bases from V and 5 from J, leaving 9 bases between them. The CDR3 protein is CASSPPLTEAFF. CDR3 in DNA: TGTGCCAGCAGCCCCCCGTTAACTGAAGCTTTCTTT.

The chain is built from TRBV5-1 and TRBJ1-1, with TRBD1 matching over 8 bases. The CDR3 runs to 14 residues. CDR1 is SGHRS, CDR2 YFSETQ, per germline. Trimming removed 4 bases from V and 8 bases from J; junction bases left unmatched: 10. DNA for the CDR3: TGCGCCAGCAGCCGGACCCTGGACAGGGTAGAAGCTTTCTTT. This sequence encodes CASSRTLDRVEAFF.

The chain combines TRBV9 with TRBJ1-6, with D hard to call. Between the trimmed V and J ends, which lost 1 base and 10 bases, there was a span of 12 bases. The CDR3 is 14 amino acids. CDR1 SGDLS and CDR2 YYNGEE come from the germline V gene. The CDR3 DNA sequence: TGTGCCAGCAGCGTACTGGGCAGTGAGTCACCCCTCCACTTT. Amino acids: CASSVLGSESPLHF.